Detailed here is one T cell receptor (beta chain). Then a second PCR, running roughly 7 to 12 cycles, was carried out with a sample-barcoded 5' primer and a J-beta primer mix. Via MiXCR, TCRdb re-called the 5' RACE reads, giving one row per CDR3 protein. The table records around 520,000 distinct CDR3 sequences, approximately 26% of them present only once. The data were obtained in a study of blood T cells in healthy people across ages. The V end was cut by 7 bases, the J end by 6 bases, with 14 bases between. Germline CDR1 is LGHDT and CDR2 is YNNKEL (reference sequence). This CDR3 is 13 amino acids long. In addition, the sample was reused for a study of T cells of mothers and their children. That report notes: Donors were a few healthy Caucasian mothers and their six children. The TCR beta CDR3 read count exceeded 8.5 million for each mother and was about 2.7 million for each child.

The chain joins TRBV3-1 to TRBJ2-3, with D tentatively TRBD2 (5 bases). The source is a boy aged 2-9 years in good health. The sample consisted of blood. CDR3 sequence: CASTKRSGDTQYF. The CDR3 DNA is TGTGCCAGCACCAAGCGGTCCGGGGATACGCAGTATTTT.